A single sample is the source of the 28 T cell receptor beta chains below, sequenced in a study of blood T cell repertoires in COVID-19. This table comes from immunoSEQ multiplex PCR, and its TCRdb copy is limited to in-frame clones, with some not included. The data hold roughly 250,000 clones, with 65% to 80% observed a single time. The sequencing sample was made of peripheral blood. The receptor source for this set is a woman aged 40 to 49 with active or convalescent COVID-19.

The J gene is TRBJ2-1, the V gene TRBV19; 7 bases agree with TRBD1. The CDR3 sequence is 14 residues long. Germline V gene data show CDR1 as LNHDA and CDR2 as SQIVND (reference sequence). Trimming removed 3 bases from V and 4 bases from J; junction bases left unmatched: 3. CDR3 region: CASSISTGYNEQFF. CDR3 coding DNA: TGTGCCAGTAGTATTTCGACAGGGTACAATGAGCAGTTCTTC. The complete variable domain, with remaining parts taken from reference TRBV19 and TRBJ2-1, reads DGGITQSPKYLFRKEGQNVTLSCEQNLNHDAMYWYRQDPGQGLRLIYYSQIVNDFQKGDIAEGYSVSREKKESFPLTVTSAQKNPTAFYLCASSISTGYNEQFFGPGTRLTVL.

This clone came up a few times. This chain connects TRBV28 to TRBJ1-1, with TRBD1 identical over 7 bases. The CDR3 sequence is 14 residues long. The junction had 8 bases not matched to a gene; V was cut back by 3 bases and J by 7 bases. CDR1 MDHEN and CDR2 SYDVKM come from the germline V gene. The CDR3 nucleotides are TGTGCCAGCAGTTTCTTGACTCGACAGGGTGAAGCTTTCTTT. Residues: CASSFLTRQGEAFF.

The CDR3 region is CASSLLPSGGMNTGELFF. DNA of the CDR3: TGTGCCAGCAGTTTACTGCCTAGCGGGGGGATGAACACCGGGGAGCTGTTTTTT. This sequence joins TRBV28 and TRBJ2-2; 11 bases line up with TRBD2. The V gene end was trimmed by 2 bases and the J gene end by 1 base; junction bases not matched to a gene: 6. This CDR3 region has 18 residues. The germline CDR1 and CDR2 sequences are MDHEN and SYDVKM. Full variable domain (outside the CDR3, taken from reference TRBV28 and TRBJ2-2): DVKVTQSSRYLVKRTGEKVFLECVQDMDHENMFWYRQDPGLGLRLIYFSYDVKMKEKGDIPEGYSVSREKKERFSLILESASTNQTSMYLCASSLLPSGGMNTGELFFGEGSRLTVL.

V and J are TRBV10-3 and TRBJ2-3; D is possibly TRBD2 (6 bases). The CDR3 is 15 residues long. Between the trimmed V and J ends, which lost 0 bases and 3 bases, there was a span of 10 bases. From germline, CDR1 is ENHRY and CDR2 SYGVKD. In DNA, the CDR3 is TGTGCCATCAGTGAGTCAATCGGGGGTACAGATACGCAGTATTTT. Residues: CAISESIGGTDTQYF.

V and J are TRBV5-3 and TRBJ1-5; D gene ambiguous. TRBV5-3 is identified as an open reading frame with a role that is uncertain. V was clipped by 5 bases and J by 0 bases, with 9 bases between them. The CDR3 is made up of 14 amino acids. The CDR3 DNA sequence: TGTGCCAGAAGGGGCCCTGATAGCAATCAGCCCCAGCATTTT. Residues: CARRGPDSNQPQHF.

The chain uses TRBV11-2 and TRBJ1-1, with TRBD1 as a possible D gene (5 bases). The CDR3 is 15 residues long. Germline assignment: CDR1 SGHAT and CDR2 FQNNGV. Trimming pared 2 bases from V and 1 base from J, leaving 11 bases between. DNA of the CDR3: TGTGCCAGCAGCTTACAGGGAGGGTCGAACACTGAAGCTTTCTTT. Translating gives CASSLQGGSNTEAFF.

The rearrangement joins TRBV29-1 to TRBJ1-3; the D is unclear. The germline CDR1 and CDR2 sequences are SQVTM and ANQGSEA. CDR3 length equals 11 residues. Trimming removed 6 bases at V and 7 bases at J, with 10 bases between. In DNA, the CDR3 is TGCAGCGTGGACCGAGGGAACACCATATATTTT. Encoded protein: CSVDRGNTIYF.

J is TRBJ2-1 and V is TRBV7-3; a possible D gene is TRBD2 (7 bases). The V gene's germline CDR1 is SGHTA and CDR2 FQGTGA. V lost 1 base to trimming and J lost 7 bases, with 14 bases between them. The CDR3 extends over 15 amino acids. CDR3 protein: CASSLKAGAGNEQFF. CDR3 in DNA: TGTGCCAGCAGCTTAAAGGCGGGGGCCGGTAATGAGCAGTTCTTC.

The J gene is TRBJ1-3, the V gene TRBV5-1; tentative D call: TRBD1 (5 bases). Germline assignment: CDR1 SGHRS and CDR2 YFSETQ. V lost 2 bases and J 0 bases, leaving 9 bases between the germline ends. The length of the CDR3 is 15 residues. CDR3 in DNA: TGCGCCAGCAGCTTTCGGGGGTCCTCTGGAAACACCATATATTTT. As protein: CASSFRGSSGNTIYF.

This chain joins TRBV6-2 or TRBV6-3 and TRBJ2-7; weak D call: TRBD2 (6 bases). V dropped 2 bases and J dropped 3 bases, with 8 bases sitting between them. There are 13 residues in the CDR3. The germline V gene encodes CDR1 MNHEY and CDR2 SVGEGT. Written as DNA, the CDR3 is TGTGCCAGCAGTTACGGGGGGATCTACGAGCAGTACGTC. This codes for CASSYGGIYEQYV.

This chain links TRBV27 with TRBJ2-2; D is uncertain. The CDR3 consists of 11 residues. The V gene's germline CDR1 is MNHEY and CDR2 SMNVEV (reference sequence). V was clipped by 3 bases and J by 7 bases, with 3 bases between them. Here the CDR3 DNA reads TGTGCCAGCAGTTTTTACGGGGAGCTGTTTTTT. Its protein is CASSFYGELFF.

The genes are TRBV7-6 and TRBJ2-2, with 7 bases lining up with TRBD1. The CDR3 consists of 15 residues. Germline-derived CDR1 and CDR2 are SGHVS and FNYEAQ. V gave up 5 bases and J gave up 5 bases; unmatched junction bases: 8. CDR3 in DNA: TGTGCCAGCAGCCAGGGGACAGCGCCGACCGGGGAGCTGTTTTTT. This codes for CASSQGTAPTGELFF.

This chain joins TRBV23-1 and TRBJ1-5, with 10 positions matching TRBD1. TRBV23-1 is sorted into the ORF group, with uncertain function. The CDR3 covers 16 residues. After removal of 3 bases from V and 4 bases from J, the junction contained 6 bases not matched to a gene. The DNA of the CDR3 is TGCGCCAGCAGTCATTGGACAGGGGGTAGGAATCAGCCCCAGCATTTT. Translating it yields CASSHWTGGRNQPQHF.

The chain links TRBV5-6 to TRBJ2-7; D may be TRBD1 (5 bases). From germline, CDR1 is SGHDT and CDR2 YYEEEE. The CDR3 consists of 14 residues. Trimming shortened V by 0 bases and J by 10 bases, and 17 bases separated the two germline ends. The CDR3 DNA reads TGTGCCAGCAGCTTGGCACGGACAAGGCTTGCCCAGTACGTC. This encodes CASSLARTRLAQYV.

The CDR3 DNA reads as TGTGCCAGCAGCGTATCCGGGACTAGCCTCGAGACCCAGTACTTC. Translating gives CASSVSGTSLETQYF. The chain uses TRBV5-4 and TRBJ2-5; 9 bases map to TRBD2. CDR3 length equals 15 residues. Per the germline V gene, CDR1 is SGHNT and CDR2 is YYREEE (reference sequence). Losses at the gene ends were 4 bases for V and 5 bases for J; bases not matched to a gene: 9.

The chain joins TRBV7-2 to TRBJ1-5; D unresolved. Germline loops: CDR1 SGHTA, CDR2 FQGNSA. The CDR3 consists of 12 residues. V lost 3 bases to trimming and J lost 4 bases, with 4 bases between them. Here the CDR3 DNA reads TGTGCCAGCAGCTTTAGAAATCAGCCCCAGCATTTT. Translating it yields CASSFRNQPQHF.

V usage is TRBV4-1 and J usage is TRBJ1-3; D might be TRBD1 (5 bases). Trimming removed 2 bases from V and 4 bases from J, with 12 bases in between. The germline CDR1 and CDR2 sequences are MGHRA and YSYEKL. This CDR3 region has 15 residues. The DNA for the CDR3 is TGCGCCAGCAGCCAATACGGGGGAGTGGGAAACACCATATATTTT. This codes for CASSQYGGVGNTIYF.

This chain's CDR3 is CASSVTSATDTQYF. The CDR3 DNA sequence: TGTGCCAGCAGCGTGACTAGCGCTACAGATACGCAGTATTTT. The chain joins TRBV6-2 or TRBV6-3 to TRBJ2-3; 8 positions agree with TRBD2. CDR3 length: 14 amino acids. The germline V gene encodes CDR1 MNHEY and CDR2 SVGEGT. Trimming removed 6 bases from V and 3 bases from J; junction bases left unmatched: 5.

The V and J genes are TRBV13 and TRBJ2-7; the match to TRBD1 covers 7 bases. This CDR3 region has 14 residues. The germline V gene encodes CDR1 PRHDT and CDR2 FYEKMQ (reference sequence). J was trimmed by 6 bases and V by 5 bases; bases with no gene match: 10. CDR3 region: CASSTSTGRGEQYV. Written as DNA, the CDR3 is TGTGCCAGCAGCACCTCGACAGGGCGTGGCGAGCAGTACGTC.

The chain combines TRBV4-1 with TRBJ2-3, with TRBD2 identical over 15 bases. With 1 base clipped from V and 11 bases from J, the junction kept 7 bases outside the gene matches. CDR3 length equals 16 residues. CDR1 is MGHRA and CDR2 is YSYEKL in the germline V gene. The CDR3 here is CASSQAGLAGGLEQYF. Here the CDR3 DNA reads TGCGCCAGCAGCCAAGCGGGACTAGCGGGGGGCCTTGAGCAGTATTTT.

There are a few counts of this clone. The chain joins TRBV19 to TRBJ1-5; 12 bases match TRBD1. From germline, CDR1 is LNHDA and CDR2 SQIVND (reference sequence). The CDR3 has 15 residues. Losses at the gene ends were 4 bases for V and 5 bases for J; bases not matched to a gene: 3. CDR3 protein: CASSKGQGAYQPQHF. CDR3 sequence (DNA): TGTGCCAGTAGTAAGGGACAGGGGGCTTATCAGCCCCAGCATTTT.

J is TRBJ1-5 and V is TRBV30; no reliable D call. From germline, CDR1 is GTSNPN and CDR2 SVGIG (reference sequence). Trimming cost V 5 bases and J 2 bases, with 16 bases left between them. CDR3 length equals 15 residues. CDR3 bases: TGTGCCTGGGGGAGAGGGTTTTTGGGCAATCAGCCCCAGCATTTT. Amino acids: CAWGRGFLGNQPQHF.

This clone was recorded once. This chain joins TRBV18 and TRBJ2-1; D may be TRBD1 (6 bases). The germline gives CDR1 KGHSH, CDR2 LQKENI. The CDR3 is 13 amino acids. V lost 3 bases and J lost 9, with 12 bases in between. The chain's CDR3 is CASSPDGQREQFF. CDR3 sequence (DNA): TGTGCCAGCTCACCGGACGGACAGCGTGAGCAGTTCTTC.

This rearrangement joins TRBV7-9 to TRBJ1-3, with D possibly matching TRBD1 (6 bases). The V gene's germline CDR1 is SEHNR and CDR2 FQNEAQ (reference sequence). This CDR3 is 15 amino acids long. V lost 2 bases, J lost 8 bases, and 16 bases lay in between. CDR3 in DNA: TGTGCCAGCAGCTTACGCCAGGGGCCGGTTGACACCATATATTTT. Protein product: CASSLRQGPVDTIYF.

Here the CDR3 reads CASSRGQGILYGYTF. CDR3 sequence (DNA): TGTGCCAGCAGCCGCGGACAGGGGATATTATACGGCTACACCTTC. V usage is TRBV3-1 (or the pseudogene TRBV3-2) and J usage is TRBJ1-2, with 9 nucleotides matching TRBD1. CDR1 and CDR2 from the germline V gene are LGHDT and YNNKEL (reference sequence). The V segment lost 4 bases and the J segment 8 bases; nucleotides outside the gene matches: 11. The CDR3 totals 15 residues.

About this clone: The junction differs from germline at one of its ends, possibly a read error. This chain uses TRBV7-7 with TRBJ2-1; possibly TRBD2 for D (5 bases). The CDR3 has 13 residues. CDR1 and CDR2 (germline): SSHAT, FNYEAQ (reference sequence). The CDR3 is CASSYPRRDEQFF. CDR3 in DNA: TGTGCTAGCAGCTACCCGAGGCGGGATGAGCAGTTCTTC. Variable domain in full (rest from reference TRBV7-7 and TRBJ2-1): GAGVSQSPRYKVTKRGQDVTLRCDPISSHATLYWYQQALGQGPEFLTYFNYEAQPDKSGLPSDRFSAERPEGSISTLTIQRTEQRDSAMYRCASSYPRRDEQFFGPGTRLTVL.

A word on this clone: Within the sample, other DNA sequences also encode this same CDR3. The genes are TRBV19 and TRBJ1-1; 9 bases line up with TRBD1. Losses at the gene ends were 9 bases for V and 4 bases for J; bases not matched to a gene: 6. The CDR3 is made up of 13 amino acids. Germline CDR1 and CDR2: LNHDA and SQIVND (reference sequence). The CDR3 DNA sequence: TGTGCCAGCTCAACAGGGGGCGGCACTGAAGCTTTCTTT. Translating gives CASSTGGGTEAFF.

The chain uses TRBV10-3 and TRBJ2-7; TRBD1 agrees at 7 bases. J gave up 1 base and V 6 bases, and 6 bases lay outside the gene matches. The germline V gene encodes CDR1 ENHRY and CDR2 SYGVKD. The CDR3 has 14 amino acids. The CDR3 bases are TGTGCCATCAGCCGGGACAGCCCTTCCTACGAGCAGTACTTC. It codes for CAISRDSPSYEQYF.